This paragraph covers one T cell receptor (beta chain) sequence. The data derive from a study of CD8 T cells in Susac syndrome. The RNA input was roughly 0.45 to 1 ug, and it was reverse transcribed with random hexamers. It was immunoSEQ multiplex PCR that amplified TCR beta CDR3 across 54 Vbeta and 13 Jbeta. TCRdb independently ran MiXCR on the immunoSEQ multiplex PCR reads; one entry per CDR3 protein. The sample yields roughly 180,000 distinct CDR3 sequences, approximately 94% seen once. High-throughput TCR beta sequencing covered peripheral CD8+ and CD4+ T cells. Controls were healthy donors (matched for age and sex). The TEMRA cells underwent FACS enrichment, while the CD8+ and CD4+ T cells underwent negative isolation. Germline V gene lookup returns CDR1 MNHEY and CDR2 SMNVEV (reference sequence). The CDR3 runs to 12 residues. Trimming pared 5 bases from V and 4 bases from J, leaving 6 bases between.

The specimen was CD4+ T cells from PBMCs. The chain is built from TRBV27 and TRBJ2-1; D is unresolved. This TCR was sampled from a human donor in good health. CDR3 loop: CASSPKYNEQFF. The CDR3, as DNA: TGTGCCAGCAGTCCCAAATACAATGAGCAGTTCTTC.